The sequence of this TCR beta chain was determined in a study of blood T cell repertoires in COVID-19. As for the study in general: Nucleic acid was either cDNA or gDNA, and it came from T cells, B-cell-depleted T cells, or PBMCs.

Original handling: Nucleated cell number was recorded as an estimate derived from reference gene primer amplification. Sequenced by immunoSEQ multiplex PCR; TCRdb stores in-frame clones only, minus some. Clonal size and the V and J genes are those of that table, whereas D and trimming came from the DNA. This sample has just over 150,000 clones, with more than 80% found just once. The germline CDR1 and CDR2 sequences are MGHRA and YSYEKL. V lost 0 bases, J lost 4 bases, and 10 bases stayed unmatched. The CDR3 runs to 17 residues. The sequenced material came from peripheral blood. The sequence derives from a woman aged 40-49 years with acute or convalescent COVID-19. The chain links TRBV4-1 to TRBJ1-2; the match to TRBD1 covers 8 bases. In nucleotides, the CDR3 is TGCGCCAGCAGCCAAGATCCCCAGAGGACAGGGATCTATGGCTACACCTTC. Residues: CASSQDPQRTGIYGYTF.